These 23 T cell receptor beta chains originate from one sample sequenced in a study of T cell responses to AZD1222 COVID-19 vaccine. Sequencing was performed with immunoSEQ multiplex PCR; in TCRdb, only in-frame clones are kept and a portion is missing. The sample includes 84,000 or so clones, about 90% of them seen just once. The sample in question was peripheral blood, obtained on day 0 of AZD1222 vaccination. The origin of the receptors is an adult in good health.

The V gene is TRBV3-1 (or the pseudogene TRBV3-2), the J gene TRBJ1-1; TRBD1 aligns across 8 bases. CDR1 is LGHDT, CDR2 YNNKEL, per germline (reference sequence). Trimming cost V 3 bases and J 11 bases; bases outside gene matches: 5. The CDR3 has 12 amino acids. CDR3 coding DNA: TGTGCCAGCAGCCACCAGGACAGGGACGCTTTCTTT. Amino acids: CASSHQDRDAFF.

V gene TRBV5-1 combines with J gene TRBJ1-4, with D possibly being TRBD1 (6 bases). CDR1 and CDR2 (germline): SGHRS, YFSETQ. V gave up 0 bases and J gave up 6 bases, with 6 bases separating them. CDR3 length: 13 amino acids. CDR3: CASSLDRDEKLFF. DNA for the CDR3: TGCGCCAGCAGCTTGGACAGGGATGAAAAACTGTTTTTT.

The V and J genes are TRBV12-5 and TRBJ1-4, with unresolved D. CDR3 size: 14 residues. Germline CDR1 is LGHNT and CDR2 is FRNRAP. The ends were cut back, 1 base at V and 1 base at J, with 4 bases in the middle. The DNA of the CDR3 is TGTGCTAGTGGTTTGGGTAGAACTAATGAAAAACTGTTTTTT. This codes for CASGLGRTNEKLFF.

J is TRBJ2-6 and V is TRBV3-1 (or the pseudogene TRBV3-2); D not certain. V was shortened by 4 bases and J by 1 base, with 5 bases between the two germline ends. The CDR3 sequence is 14 residues long. The germline V gene has CDR1 LGHDT and CDR2 YNNKEL (reference sequence). This chain's CDR3 is CASSLGSGANVLTF. Written as DNA, the CDR3 is TGTGCCAGCAGCCTCGGGTCTGGGGCCAACGTCCTGACTTTC.

The V call is TRBV25-1, the J call TRBJ1-1; unclear D gene. With 1 base removed from V and 0 bases from J, the gap between germline ends came to 9 bases. CDR3 size: 15 residues. Germline values: CDR1 MGHDK, CDR2 SYGVNS. The CDR3 nucleotides read TGTGCCAGCAGTGAATCAGGACCCCTGAACACTGAAGCTTTCTTT. It specifies CASSESGPLNTEAFF. Based on the CDR3 plus reference TRBV25-1 and TRBJ1-1, the full variable domain is EADIYQTPRYLVIGTGKKITLECSQTMGHDKMYWYQQDPGMELHLIHYSYGVNSTEKGDLSSESTVSRIRTEHFPLTLESARPSHTSQYLCASSESGPLNTEAFFGQGTRLTVV.

The chain joins TRBV5-1 to TRBJ2-7; D possibly corresponds to TRBD2 (5 bases). Trimming cost V 0 bases and J 0 bases, with 13 bases left between them. CDR3 length equals 16 residues. The germline V gene encodes CDR1 SGHRS and CDR2 YFSETQ. DNA for the CDR3: TGCGCCAGCAGCTTGGGGTCCAGCGGCTACTCCTACGAGCAGTACTTC. Its protein product is CASSLGSSGYSYEQYF. Variable domain in full (rest from reference TRBV5-1 and TRBJ2-7): KAGVTQTPRYLIKTRGQQVTLSCSPISGHRSVSWYQQTPGQGLQFLFEYFSETQRNKGNFPGRFSGRQFSNSRSEMNVSTLELGDSALYLCASSLGSSGYSYEQYFGPGTRLTVT.

The chain combines TRBV29-1 with TRBJ2-3; D may match TRBD1 or TRBD2 (5 bases each). The CDR3 contains 12 residues. The germline CDR1 and CDR2 sequences are SQVTM and ANQGSEA. Trimming took 7 bases from V and 2 from J, leaving 10 bases between them. This CDR3 is CSGGTYTDTQYF. CDR3 nucleotides: TGCAGCGGTGGGACGTACACAGATACGCAGTATTTT.

V usage is TRBV6-2 or TRBV6-3 and J usage is TRBJ2-7, with D perhaps matching TRBD1 or TRBD2 (5 bases each). V was shortened by 3 bases and J by 3 bases, with 12 bases between the two germline ends. The CDR3 contains 14 residues. The V gene's germline CDR1 is MNHEY and CDR2 SVGEGT. The CDR3 DNA follows: TGTGCCAGCAGTTATACCCGGGACGGCTACGAGCAGTACTTC. It translates to CASSYTRDGYEQYF.

The V and J genes are TRBV5-1 and TRBJ2-1, with D possibly matching TRBD1 (8 bases). Trimming removed 1 base from V and 7 bases from J, with 15 bases in between. The V gene's germline CDR1 is SGHRS and CDR2 YFSETQ. This CDR3 contains 15 residues. CDR3: CASSLNSQGGNEQFF. The CDR3 nucleotides read TGCGCCAGCAGCTTGAATTCACAGGGGGGGAATGAGCAGTTCTTC. The full variable domain, completed using reference TRBV5-1 and TRBJ2-1, is KAGVTQTPRYLIKTRGQQVTLSCSPISGHRSVSWYQQTPGQGLQFLFEYFSETQRNKGNFPGRFSGRQFSNSRSEMNVSTLELGDSALYLCASSLNSQGGNEQFFGPGTRLTVL.

This clone was counted only a few times. The chain has TRBV30 and TRBJ1-4; 7 bases agree with TRBD1. Germline assignment: CDR1 GTSNPN and CDR2 SVGIG (reference sequence). Trimming at V came to 3 bases and at J to 8 bases, leaving 6 bases not matched to a gene. CDR3 length: 13 residues. CDR3 protein: CAWSPGGFEKLFF. The CDR3 bases are TGTGCCTGGAGCCCAGGGGGGTTCGAAAAACTGTTTTTT. The full variable domain, with the rest looked up from reference TRBV30 and TRBJ1-4, is SQTIHQWPATLVQPVGSPLSLECTVEGTSNPNLYWYRQAAGRGLQLLFYSVGIGQISSEVPQNLSASRPQDRQFILSSKKLLLSDSGFYLCAWSPGGFEKLFFGSGTQLSVL.

The chain employs TRBV10-3 and TRBJ1-1, with 8 bases matching TRBD1. Germline loops: CDR1 ENHRY, CDR2 SYGVKD. The junction had 5 bases not matched to a gene; V was cut back by 10 bases and J by 1 base. The CDR3 is made up of 13 amino acids. CDR3 residues: CATGQGENTEAFF. The CDR3 coding sequence is TGTGCCACCGGACAGGGTGAGAACACTGAAGCTTTCTTT.

This clone appeared a single time. The chain carries TRBV11-1 and TRBJ1-1; D is uncertain. The CDR3 totals 16 residues. Germline V CDR1 and CDR2: SGHAT, FQDESV (reference sequence). The ends were cut back, 3 bases at V and 0 bases at J, with 14 bases in the middle. CDR3 protein: CASSFGRQTMNTEAFF. DNA of the CDR3: TGTGCCAGCAGCTTTGGCCGGCAGACCATGAACACTGAAGCTTTCTTT.

The chain is built from TRBV6-5 and TRBJ1-1, with D uncertain. Germline CDR1 MNHEY, CDR2 SVGAGI. The length of the CDR3 is 15 residues. Trimming pared 7 bases from V and 4 bases from J, leaving 19 bases between. CDR3 sequence reads: CASILGSQSGTEAFF. The DNA of the CDR3 is TGTGCCAGCATCCTAGGATCCCAGAGCGGCACTGAAGCTTTCTTT.

CDR3: CASGLAGPTGELFF. CDR3 bases: TGTGCTAGTGGTTTGGCAGGGCCCACCGGGGAGCTGTTTTTT. The V call is TRBV12-5, the J call TRBJ2-2; a possible D gene is TRBD1 (5 bases). The CDR3 is 14 amino acids. The germline gives CDR1 LGHNT, CDR2 FRNRAP. Deletions cut 1 base from V and 4 bases from J, with 7 bases between.

This rearrangement joins TRBV6-1 to TRBJ2-7; D remains unclear. Trimming pared 0 bases from V and 6 bases from J, leaving 6 bases between. The CDR3 extends over 12 amino acids. Germline V gene data show CDR1 as MNHNS and CDR2 as SASEGT. CDR3 region: CASSEARREQYF. The CDR3 nucleotides read TGTGCCAGCAGTGAAGCCAGACGCGAGCAGTACTTC.

V and J are TRBV11-3 and TRBJ1-1; D gene ambiguous. Germline V gene sequence: CDR1 SGHNT, CDR2 YENEEA. This CDR3 contains 13 residues. V lost 3 bases and J 3 bases, leaving 8 bases between the germline ends. The CDR3 is CASSFGVHTEAFF. As DNA, the CDR3 is TGTGCCAGCAGCTTTGGAGTTCACACTGAAGCTTTCTTT.

This chain connects TRBV12-3 or TRBV12-4 to TRBJ1-5, with unresolved D. This CDR3 is 12 amino acids long. The V gene lost 6 bases and the J gene lost 6 bases, with 9 bases spanning the gap. CDR3 DNA: TGTGCCAGCAGCACTTGGGTTCAGCCCCAGCATTTT. This gives the protein CASSTWVQPQHF.

The rearrangement uses TRBV29-1 and TRBJ1-2, with D tentatively TRBD1 (5 bases). The germline V gene has CDR1 SQVTM and CDR2 ANQGSEA. This CDR3 spans 12 amino acids. Between the trimmed V and J ends, which lost 3 bases and 7 bases, there was a span of 12 bases. The CDR3 DNA reads TGCAGCGTTGAGACCGGGGGAGGTGGCTACACCTTC. As protein: CSVETGGGGYTF. The full variable domain, its missing parts supplied by reference TRBV29-1 and TRBJ1-2, is SAVISQKPSRDICQRGTSLTIQCQVDSQVTMMFWYRQQPGQSLTLIATANQGSEATYESGFVIDKFPISRPNLTFSTLTVSNMSPEDSSIYLCSVETGGGGYTFGSGTRLTVV.

The chain joins TRBV5-6 to TRBJ2-3, with 8 bases that match TRBD2. The germline V gene has CDR1 SGHDT and CDR2 YYEEEE. The CDR3 is made up of 14 amino acids. V was pared by 2 bases and J by 7 bases, with 6 bases of the junction left unmatched. CDR3 DNA: TGTGCCAGCAGCTTTCCGGGACTAGATAATACGCAGTATTTT. Its protein product is CASSFPGLDNTQYF. Full variable domain (remainder filled in from reference TRBV5-6 and TRBJ2-3): DAGVTQSPTHLIKTRGQQVTLRCSPKSGHDTVSWYQQALGQGPQFIFQYYEEEERQRGNFPDRFSGHQFPNYSSELNVNALLLGDSALYLCASSFPGLDNTQYFGPGTRLTVL.

This rearrangement joins TRBV7-6 to TRBJ2-7, with TRBD2 as a possible D gene (6 bases). Trimming cost V 1 base and J 0 bases, with 10 bases left between them. The CDR3 extends over 15 amino acids. Germline V gives CDR1 SGHVS, CDR2 FNYEAQ. The CDR3 coding sequence is TGTGCCAGCAGCTTAGATGCCGGGAGCTCCTACGAGCAGTACTTC. This encodes CASSLDAGSSYEQYF. Based on the CDR3 plus reference TRBV7-6 and TRBJ2-7, the full variable domain is GAGVSQSPRYKVTKRGQDVALRCDPISGHVSLYWYRQALGQGPEFLTYFNYEAQQDKSGLPNDRFSAERPEGSISTLTIQRTEQRDSAMYRCASSLDAGSSYEQYFGPGTRLTVT.

This clone was found once. The chain couples TRBV21-1 to TRBJ1-4. TRBV21-1 is reported as a pseudogene. The CDR3 has 16 amino acids. The CDR3 is CASSKGSGRPNEKLFF. In nucleotides, the CDR3 is TGTGCCAGCAGCAAAGGGTCAGGGAGACCTAATGAAAAACTGTTTTTT.

V gene TRBV27 combines with J gene TRBJ1-1; the D gene is possibly TRBD1 (5 bases). Germline CDR1 MNHEY, CDR2 SMNVEV (reference sequence). This CDR3 comprises 13 residues. V dropped 5 bases and J dropped 4 bases, with 11 bases sitting between them. The CDR3 region has the DNA TGTGCCAGCAGTCCGACAGTTGGCACTGAAGCTTTCTTT. Its protein product is CASSPTVGTEAFF.

This chain joins TRBV5-1 and TRBJ1-5; D unresolved. CDR1 and CDR2 from the germline V gene are SGHRS and YFSETQ. Between the trimmed V and J ends, which lost 4 bases and 7 bases, there was a span of 9 bases. This CDR3 has 12 residues. CDR3 nucleotide sequence: TGCGCCAGCAGCCTCTCGGGGCAGCCCCAGCATTTT. Amino acid sequence: CASSLSGQPQHF. Filled out from reference TRBV5-1 and TRBJ1-5, the complete variable domain reads KAGVTQTPRYLIKTRGQQVTLSCSPISGHRSVSWYQQTPGQGLQFLFEYFSETQRNKGNFPGRFSGRQFSNSRSEMNVSTLELGDSALYLCASSLSGQPQHFGDGTRLSIL.